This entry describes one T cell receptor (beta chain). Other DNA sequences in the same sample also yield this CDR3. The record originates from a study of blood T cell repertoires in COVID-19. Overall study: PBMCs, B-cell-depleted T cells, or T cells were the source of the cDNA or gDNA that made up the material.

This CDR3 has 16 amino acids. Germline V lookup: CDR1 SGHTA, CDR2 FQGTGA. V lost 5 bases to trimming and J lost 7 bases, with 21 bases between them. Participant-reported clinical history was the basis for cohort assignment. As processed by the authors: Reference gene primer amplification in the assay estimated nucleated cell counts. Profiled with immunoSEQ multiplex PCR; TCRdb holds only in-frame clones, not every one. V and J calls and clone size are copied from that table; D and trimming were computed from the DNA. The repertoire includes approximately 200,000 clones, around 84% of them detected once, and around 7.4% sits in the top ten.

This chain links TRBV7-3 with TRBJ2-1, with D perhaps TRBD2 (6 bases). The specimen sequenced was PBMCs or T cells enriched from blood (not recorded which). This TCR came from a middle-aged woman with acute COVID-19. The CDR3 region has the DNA TGTGCCAGCAGCCTCGACGGGGGTCCCCCGCGGAATGAGCAGTTCTTC. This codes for CASSLDGGPPRNEQFF.